Presented here are 7 T cell receptor beta chains from one specimen sequenced in a study of blood T cell repertoires in COVID-19. Using immunoSEQ multiplex PCR, the repertoire was profiled, and TCRdb retains in-frame clones only, with some absent. The sample lists 130,000 to 150,000 clones, 87% occurring once. Sequenced sample: peripheral blood. The origin of the receptors is a man aged 50 or older who had recovered from COVID-19.

The chain's CDR3 is CASSLDRTGLPYEQYF. CDR3 bases: TGTGCCAGCAGCTTAGACAGGACAGGGTTGCCTTACGAGCAGTACTTC. This rearrangement joins TRBV11-3 to TRBJ2-7, with 8 bases lining up with TRBD1. The CDR3 loop spans 16 amino acids. Germline CDR1 is SGHNT and CDR2 is YENEEA. The V gene end was trimmed by 0 bases and the J gene end by 4 bases; junction bases not matched to a gene: 8.

This chain joins TRBV7-2 and TRBJ2-7; TRBD1 might be the D (5 bases). The CDR3 sequence is 14 residues long. The germline V gene encodes CDR1 SGHTA and CDR2 FQGNSA. Deletions cut 4 bases from V and 1 base from J, with 11 bases between. The CDR3 coding sequence is TGTGCCAGCAGCTCCTCCGACAGATCCTACGAGCAGTACTTC. It translates to CASSSSDRSYEQYF.

V and J are TRBV7-8 and TRBJ2-7, with a tentative D call TRBD1 (6 bases). Germline V gene sequence: CDR1 SGHVS, CDR2 FQNEAQ. Between the trimmed V and J ends, which lost 5 bases and 5 bases, there was a span of 13 bases. The CDR3 loop spans 13 amino acids. The CDR3 here is CASSPQGFHEQYF. The CDR3 DNA follows: TGTGCCAGCAGCCCACAGGGTTTCCACGAGCAGTACTTC.

V usage is TRBV5-1 and J usage is TRBJ2-7; TRBD2 aligns across 8 bases. The length of the CDR3 is 14 residues. CDR1 and CDR2 from the germline V gene are SGHRS and YFSETQ. The V gene end was trimmed by 4 bases and the J gene end by 8 bases; junction bases not matched to a gene: 11. The CDR3 loop reads CASSPVSGTPQQYF. DNA of the CDR3: TGCGCCAGCAGCCCCGTTAGCGGGACGCCGCAGCAGTACTTC.

V usage is TRBV9 and J usage is TRBJ2-7; TRBD2 aligns across 8 bases. The CDR3 has 15 amino acids. Trimming removed 0 bases from V and 4 bases from J; junction bases left unmatched: 6. The V gene's germline CDR1 is SGDLS and CDR2 YYNGEE. The CDR3 loop reads CASSVAGQRGYEQYF. In DNA form, the CDR3 reads TGTGCCAGCAGCGTAGCAGGCCAGCGGGGGTACGAGCAGTACTTC.

The chain links TRBV30 to TRBJ2-7; D gene ambiguous. The germline V gene encodes CDR1 GTSNPN and CDR2 SVGIG (reference sequence). CDR3 length equals 14 residues. Deletions cut 4 bases from V and 0 bases from J, with 13 bases between. The CDR3 loop is CAWNSLGLSYEQYF. DNA for the CDR3: TGTGCCTGGAACTCCCTAGGTCTCTCCTACGAGCAGTACTTC. Drawing the rest from reference TRBV30 and TRBJ2-7, the complete variable domain is SQTIHQWPATLVQPVGSPLSLECTVEGTSNPNLYWYRQAAGRGLQLLFYSVGIGQISSEVPQNLSASRPQDRQFILSSKKLLLSDSGFYLCAWNSLGLSYEQYFGPGTRLTVT.

The chain is built from TRBV12-3 or TRBV12-4 and TRBJ2-2; D call uncertain. The CDR3 consists of 13 residues. Between the trimmed V and J ends, which lost 6 bases and 3 bases, there was a span of 8 bases. CDR3 nucleotides: TGTGCCAGCAGCCTCACGGACACCGGGGAGCTGTTTTTT. It yields the protein CASSLTDTGELFF.